This entry lists 23 T cell receptor beta chains sequenced from one sample in a study of T cell changes during pregnancy in multiple sclerosis. The repertoire was sequenced with immunoSEQ multiplex PCR; TCRdb's copy has only in-frame clones and lacks some. The table shows about 57,000 clones, with about 88% occurring only once. The sample here was CD4+ T cells from peripheral blood mononuclear cells, taken in the third trimester of pregnancy. The receptors here all came from a female donor with multiple sclerosis, enrolled in a pregnancy study.

The V call is TRBV25-1, the J call TRBJ2-3; D may be TRBD1 (6 bases). Per the germline V gene, CDR1 is MGHDK and CDR2 is SYGVNS. With 5 bases removed from V and 0 bases from J, the gap between germline ends came to 12 bases. The length of the CDR3 is 15 residues. The CDR3 sequence: CASSLQGPSTDTQYF. In nucleotides, the CDR3 is TGTGCCAGCAGTCTCCAGGGGCCTAGCACAGATACGCAGTATTTT.

This clone was observed a handful of times. The rearrangement uses TRBV4-3 and TRBJ1-2; D gene ambiguous. This CDR3 comprises 16 residues. Trimming took off 0 bases at V and 8 bases at J, with 19 bases between the two ends. The germline CDR1 and CDR2 sequences are LGHNA and YSLEER. CDR3 residues: CASSQDSGSGGRGYTF. As DNA, the CDR3 is TGCGCCAGCAGCCAAGATTCTGGCAGTGGAGGGAGAGGCTACACCTTC.

This clone appeared a few times. This chain joins TRBV7-2 and TRBJ1-6, with a tentative D call TRBD1 (6 bases). CDR3 length: 14 residues. Trimming took off 4 bases at V and 7 bases at J, with 11 bases between the two ends. CDR1 is SGHTA and CDR2 is FQGNSA in the germline V gene. The CDR3 reads CASSSGQPNSPLHF. CDR3 sequence (DNA): TGTGCCAGCAGCTCAGGACAGCCGAATTCACCCCTCCACTTT.

This clone was recorded only once. The chain has TRBV2 and TRBJ1-4; D perhaps matches TRBD1 (6 bases). The V end lost 4 bases, the J end lost 0 bases, and 9 bases lay between the germline ends. The CDR3 covers 15 residues. The germline CDR1 and CDR2 sequences are SNHLY and FYNNEI. CDR3: CASSVGGSTNEKLFF. The CDR3 region has the DNA TGTGCCAGCAGTGTTGGGGGCTCAACTAATGAAAAACTGTTTTTT.

The chain recombines TRBV29-1 with TRBJ1-1; D remains unclear. Trimming left V 7 bases short and J 0 bases short, with 18 bases between. Germline values: CDR1 SQVTM, CDR2 ANQGSEA. The CDR3 length is 15 residues. CDR3 loop: CSASSASFMNTEAFF. The CDR3 nucleotides are TGCAGCGCTAGCAGTGCGTCGTTCATGAACACTGAAGCTTTCTTT.

This chain links TRBV7-9 with TRBJ2-3, with TRBD2 matching 12 bases. With 3 bases clipped from V and 3 bases from J, the junction kept 7 bases outside the gene matches. CDR3 length: 17 amino acids. CDR1 and CDR2 from the germline V gene are SEHNR and FQNEAQ (reference sequence). The CDR3 coding sequence is TGTGCCAGCAGCTTTACTCTAGCGGGGGGGGAAACAGATACGCAGTATTTT. Amino acids: CASSFTLAGGETDTQYF.

V and J are TRBV5-1 and TRBJ2-1, with TRBD2 matching 7 bases. Germline assignment: CDR1 SGHRS and CDR2 YFSETQ. After removal of 0 bases from V and 5 bases from J, the junction contained 5 bases not matched to a gene. The CDR3 runs 15 residues. CDR3 nucleotides: TGCGCCAGCAGCTTGGGGGAGGGGACCCACAATGAGCAGTTCTTC. It is translated as CASSLGEGTHNEQFF.

CDR3 residues: CASSVPERGGNTEAFF. The DNA for the CDR3 is TGTGCCAGCAGCGTACCCGAACGAGGAGGGAATACTGAAGCTTTCTTT. The V call is TRBV9, the J call TRBJ1-1; D is undetermined. This CDR3 has 16 residues. Per germline, CDR1 SGDLS and CDR2 YYNGEE. V was clipped by 1 base and J by 5 bases, with 18 bases between them.

The rearrangement uses TRBV6-1 and TRBJ1-1; D gene unclear. The CDR3 covers 11 residues. In germline, CDR1 is MNHNS, CDR2 SASEGT. The ends were cut back, 3 bases at V and 11 bases at J, with 10 bases in the middle. The CDR3 loop is CASSDRHRAFF. CDR3 DNA: TGTGCCAGCAGTGATAGACACCGCGCTTTCTTT.

The CDR3 DNA reads TGCGCCAGCAGCCAAGATCTAGGGAGGGTGGGGTATGGCTACACCTTC. This encodes CASSQDLGRVGYGYTF. The chain employs TRBV4-3 and TRBJ1-2; unclear D gene. The germline CDR1 and CDR2 sequences are LGHNA and YSLEER. V lost 0 bases, J lost 5 bases, and 16 bases lay in between. This CDR3 spans 16 amino acids.

The chain uses TRBV2 and TRBJ2-7, with D maybe TRBD2 (5 bases). V lost 6 bases and J lost 4, with 10 bases in between. The CDR3 is made up of 12 amino acids. Germline CDR1 and CDR2: SNHLY and FYNNEI. CDR3: CASSRLPYEQYF. The CDR3 DNA is TGTGCCAGCAGCCGACTACCTTACGAGCAGTACTTC. Full variable domain (remainder filled in from reference TRBV2 and TRBJ2-7): EPEVTQTPSHQVTQMGQEVILRCVPISNHLYFYWYRQILGQKVEFLVSFYNNEISEKSEIFDDQFSVERPDGSNFTLKIRSTKLEDSAMYFCASSRLPYEQYFGPGTRLTVT.

This clone was counted a few times. J is TRBJ1-2 and V is TRBV9; D unresolved. Germline V gene lookup returns CDR1 SGDLS and CDR2 YYNGEE. There are 16 residues in the CDR3. V dropped 0 bases and J dropped 1 base, with 13 bases sitting between them. CDR3 bases: TGTGCCAGCAGCGTAGCCTTGACACTTGATAACTATGGCTACACCTTC. It encodes CASSVALTLDNYGYTF.

The V gene is TRBV4-3, the J gene TRBJ2-7; 8 nucleotides match TRBD1. The ends lost 1 base at V and 5 bases at J; junction bases unmatched: 10. Germline assignment: CDR1 LGHNA and CDR2 YSLEER. The CDR3 spans 16 residues. CDR3 residues: CASSQGSTGAEDEQYF. CDR3 coding DNA: TGCGCCAGCAGCCAAGGTTCGACAGGGGCCGAGGACGAGCAGTACTTC.

The J gene is TRBJ2-1, the V gene TRBV11-1; 12 bases align to TRBD2. V was pared by 0 bases and J by 5 bases, with 5 bases of the junction left unmatched. Germline loops: CDR1 SGHAT, CDR2 FQDESV (reference sequence). This CDR3 is built from 17 residues. CDR3 residues: CASSLALAGGGNNEQFF. In nucleotides, the CDR3 is TGTGCCAGCAGCTTAGCACTAGCGGGGGGTGGTAACAATGAGCAGTTCTTC.

This clone was seen repeatedly, ten times or more. The gene calls are TRBV7-3 and TRBJ2-1; D might be TRBD2 (5 bases). CDR1 is SGHTA and CDR2 is FQGTGA in the germline V gene. This CDR3 has 15 amino acids. Trimming took 5 bases from V and 8 from J, leaving 19 bases between them. CDR3 in amino acids: CASSPDPTRNDEQFF. As DNA, the CDR3 is TGTGCCAGCAGCCCCGACCCCACTAGAAACGATGAGCAGTTCTTC.

The rearrangement joins TRBV5-1 to TRBJ2-7, with a tentative D call TRBD1 (6 bases). V lost 3 bases and J 0 bases, leaving 19 bases between the germline ends. Germline CDR1 SGHRS, CDR2 YFSETQ. This CDR3 comprises 17 residues. This chain's CDR3 is CASSSRKLRTDSYEQYF. The CDR3 DNA sequence: TGCGCCAGCAGCTCCCGAAAACTACGGACAGACTCCTACGAGCAGTACTTC.

In its sample, this clone was seen once. The J gene is TRBJ2-1, the V gene TRBV11-3, with 12 nucleotides matching TRBD2. The CDR3 is made up of 14 amino acids. CDR1 is SGHNT, CDR2 YENEEA, per germline. Trimming at V came to 5 bases and at J to 7 bases, leaving 3 bases not matched to a gene. The chain's CDR3 is CASSLAGGGNEQFF. DNA for the CDR3: TGTGCCAGCAGCCTAGCGGGAGGGGGGAATGAGCAGTTCTTC. Variable domain in full (rest from reference TRBV11-3 and TRBJ2-1): EAGVVQSPRYKIIEKKQPVAFWCNPISGHNTLYWYLQNLGQGPELLIRYENEEAVDDSQLPKDRFSAERLKGVDSTLKIQPAELGDSAVYLCASSLAGGGNEQFFGPGTRLTVL.

The rearrangement uses TRBV6-1 and TRBJ1-1; D unclear. This CDR3 comprises 14 residues. Germline CDR1 and CDR2: MNHNS and SASEGT. V was shortened by 5 bases and J by 5 bases, with 15 bases between the two germline ends. The CDR3: CASSLIGSGTEAFF. DNA for the CDR3: TGTGCCAGCAGTTTAATAGGGTCGGGGACTGAAGCTTTCTTT.

V usage is TRBV14 and J usage is TRBJ2-2; unclear D gene. This CDR3 has 12 residues. Germline V gene data show CDR1 as SGHDN and CDR2 as FVKESK. Trimming stripped 7 bases from V and 6 bases from J, with 9 bases between. The CDR3 DNA reads as TGTGCCAGCAACCTAGTAGCCGGGGAGCTGTTTTTT. Its translation is CASNLVAGELFF.

V and J are TRBV2 and TRBJ1-1; D gene unclear. With 6 bases removed from V and 7 bases from J, the gap between germline ends came to 9 bases. Looked up from germline, CDR1 is SNHLY and CDR2 is FYNNEI. The CDR3 contains 11 residues. CDR3: CASSLVLEAFF. In nucleotides, the CDR3 is TGTGCCAGCAGCCTAGTCCTTGAAGCTTTCTTT.

The chain employs TRBV19 and TRBJ2-7, with a weak D call TRBD1 (6 bases). This CDR3 is built from 12 residues. V was shortened by 4 bases and J by 9 bases, with 13 bases between the two germline ends. CDR1 is LNHDA, CDR2 SQIVND, per germline (reference sequence). The CDR3 region is CASSTGTLGQYF. The CDR3 bases are TGTGCCAGTAGTACCGGGACACTGGGGCAGTACTTC.

The rearrangement joins TRBV5-1 to TRBJ2-7, with 7 bases lining up with TRBD2. V trimming: 4 bases; J trimming: 4 bases; junction bases outside the gene matches: 11. Germline CDR1 reads SGHRS; CDR2 reads YFSETQ. The CDR3 spans 15 residues. The CDR3 loop reads CASSGTSATSYEQYF. As DNA, the CDR3 is TGCGCCAGCAGCGGAACTAGCGCCACAAGTTACGAGCAGTACTTC.

This clone was counted once. CDR3 sequence (DNA): TGTGCCAGCAGCCCTGGGACTGCAAGAGAGACCCAGTACTTC. Translated: CASSPGTARETQYF. The chain combines TRBV6-5 with TRBJ2-5, with a tentative D call TRBD2 (6 bases). This CDR3 region has 14 residues. The germline V and J ends were trimmed by 6 bases and 4 bases, with 15 bases remaining between them. Looked up from germline, CDR1 is MNHEY and CDR2 is SVGAGI.